Here is one T cell receptor (beta chain) with its context. TCRdb redid the calling of the RT-PCR reads with MiXCR, one entry per CDR3 protein. The sample holds approximately 160,000 distinct CDR3 sequences; 30% are singletons and the top ten take 3.2%. The record originates from a study of patients and donors after allogeneic stem cell transplantation. The germline CDR1 and CDR2 sequences are SGHTA and FQGNSA. J lost 0 bases, V lost 5 bases, and 4 bases had no gene match. The CDR3 length is 16 residues. Sequenced input: blood, either unsorted or a sorted T cell fraction (not recorded which). The rearrangement links TRBV7-2 to TRBJ2-2; 9 positions match TRBD1. This clonotype originated in a human donor who was either an allogeneic HSCT recipient or a stem cell or donor lymphocyte infusion donor (not recorded which). It is not recorded whose cells these are; they may come from a transplant donor. For the CDR3, the DNA is TGTGCCAGCAGCCTCCGGGACAGGGCGAACACCGGGGAGCTGTTTTTT. Translated: CASSLRDRANTGELFF.